This T cell receptor beta chain was sequenced for a study of blood T cell repertoires in COVID-19. Study details: Samples came from the United States, Italy and Spain, spanning acute and convalescent COVID-19. The analysed material was cDNA or gDNA that came from T cells, B-cell-depleted T cells, or PBMCs.

The CDR3 runs 16 residues. V lost 4 bases, J lost 1 base, and 16 bases lay in between. Germline CDR1 reads LGHDT; CDR2 reads YNNKEL (reference sequence). Original data processing: From reference gene primer amplification, estimates of nucleated cell counts were derived. TCRdb's table, derived via immunoSEQ multiplex PCR, lists solely in-frame clones and lacks some. V and J calls and clone size follow that table, whereas D and trimming were derived from the DNA. The sample has about 120,000 clones; approximately 71% are singletons. This clonotype was sampled from a woman in her seventies with acute or convalescent COVID-19. The rearrangement links TRBV3-1 (or the pseudogene TRBV3-2) to TRBJ1-2; D not resolved. Sequencing was performed on peripheral blood. CDR3 in DNA: TGTGCCAGCAGCCGTGTAGGAGGACGGCATAACTATGGCTACACCTTC. Protein sequence: CASSRVGGRHNYGYTF.